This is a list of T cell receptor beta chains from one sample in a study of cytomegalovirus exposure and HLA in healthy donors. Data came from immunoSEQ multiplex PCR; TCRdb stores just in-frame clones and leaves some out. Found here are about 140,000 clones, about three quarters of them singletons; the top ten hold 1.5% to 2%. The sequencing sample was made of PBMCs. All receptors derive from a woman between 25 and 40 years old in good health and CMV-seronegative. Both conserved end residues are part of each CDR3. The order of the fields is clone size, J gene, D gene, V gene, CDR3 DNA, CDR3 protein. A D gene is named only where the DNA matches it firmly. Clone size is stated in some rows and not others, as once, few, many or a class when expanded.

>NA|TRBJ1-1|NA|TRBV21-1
TGTGCCAGCAGCCCTCTGTCGGTGGAAGCTTTCTTT
CASSPLSVEAFF
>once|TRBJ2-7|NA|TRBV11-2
TGTGCCAGCTACGCAGGGTCCTACGAGCAGTACTTC
CASYAGSYEQYF
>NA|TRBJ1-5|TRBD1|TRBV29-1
TGCAGCGTTGTTGTGACAGGGAATCAGCCCCAGCATTTT
CSVVVTGNQPQHF
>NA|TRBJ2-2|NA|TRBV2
TGTGCCAGCGAGAACGGAGGACTAAACACCGGGGAGCTGTTTTTT
CASENGGLNTGELFF
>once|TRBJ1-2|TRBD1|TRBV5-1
TGCGCCAGCAGCTTGGTCGCAGGGGGCGAAGACTACACCTTC
CASSLVAGGEDYTF
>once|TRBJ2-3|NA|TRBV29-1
TGCAGCCTCCGAGGTATACGCGGGAAAGATACGCAGTATTTT
CSLRGIRGKDTQYF
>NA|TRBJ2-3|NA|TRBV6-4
TGTGCCAGCCGTAGCAGTTCGGATACGCAGTATTTT
CASRSSSDTQYF
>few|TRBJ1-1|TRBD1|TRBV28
TGCACCACGCAGGGGGCGTTGAACACTGAAGCTTTCTTT
CTTQGALNTEAFF
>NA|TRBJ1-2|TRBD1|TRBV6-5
TGTGCCAGCAGTTACGATTGGGGACAGAACCTCTATGGCTACACCTTC
CASSYDWGQNLYGYTF
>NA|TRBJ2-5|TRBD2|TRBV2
TGTGCCAGCAGCAATAGGCTTAGCGAGCGGGGCGGAGAGACCCAGTACTTC
CASSNRLSERGGETQYF
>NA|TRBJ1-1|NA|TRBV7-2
TGTGCCAGCAGCCCCATGCAGGGATACACTGAAGCTTTCTTT
CASSPMQGYTEAFF
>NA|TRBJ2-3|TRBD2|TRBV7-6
TGTGCCAGCAGCTCCGGGACTAGCGGGGGGAGCACAGATACGCAGTATTTT
CASSSGTSGGSTDTQYF
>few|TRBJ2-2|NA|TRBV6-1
TGTGCCAGCAGTAGGCAGGGGACCACCGGGGAGCTGTTTTTT
CASSRQGTTGELFF
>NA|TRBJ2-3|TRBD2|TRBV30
TGTGCCTGGAGTAGGGGAGCGGGGGGCATCACAGATACGCAGTATTTT
CAWSRGAGGITDTQYF
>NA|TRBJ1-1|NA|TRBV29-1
TGCAGCGTTGTATTGGCAGGGGTTACTGAAGCTTTCTTT
CSVVLAGVTEAFF
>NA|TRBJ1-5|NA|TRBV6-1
TGTGCCAGCAGTGTCCAACGTGGGGTGGGGGCGAATCAGCCCCAGCATTTT
CASSVQRGVGANQPQHF
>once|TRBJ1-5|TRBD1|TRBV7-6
TGTGCCAGCAGCGAGAACACAGGGGATCAGCCCCAGCATTTT
CASSENTGDQPQHF